One and the same sample provided the 25 T cell receptor beta chains below, sequenced in a study of identical twins. TCRdb fed the 5' RACE reads into MiXCR, producing one record per CDR3 protein. The table lists 200,000 to 250,000 distinct CDR3 sequences, 10% to 13% of them singletons, with 9% to 10% in the top ten. Sequencing input: memory T cells sorted from blood. These receptors came from a man between 45 and 60 years old in good health.

This clonotype was picked up many times. The rearrangement links TRBV5-5 to TRBJ1-4; 8 bases map to TRBD1. Losses at the gene ends were 0 bases for V and 4 bases for J; bases not matched to a gene: 2. The V gene's germline CDR1 is SGHKS and CDR2 YYEKEE (reference sequence). This CDR3 is 15 amino acids long. This chain's CDR3 is CASSLGGQGNEKLFF. The CDR3 DNA is TGTGCCAGCAGCTTGGGAGGACAGGGTAATGAAAAACTGTTTTTT.

This clonotype was counted many times. This chain uses TRBV5-6 with TRBJ1-3; a weak D match, TRBD1 (5 bases). V dropped 4 bases and J dropped 1 base, with 15 bases sitting between them. This CDR3 has 16 residues. The germline V gene has CDR1 SGHDT and CDR2 YYEEEE. CDR3 sequence: CASSPGGSRSGNTIYF. In DNA form, the CDR3 reads TGTGCCAGCAGCCCCGGGGGGTCGAGATCTGGAAACACCATATATTTT.

The chain combines TRBV10-3 with TRBJ2-3; the D is unclear. Germline loops: CDR1 ENHRY, CDR2 SYGVKD. V lost 6 bases and J 6 bases, leaving 7 bases between the germline ends. The length of the CDR3 is 11 residues. This CDR3 is CAIRVSDTQYF. CDR3 nucleotide sequence: TGTGCCATCAGAGTCAGCGATACGCAGTATTTT.

Only a few counts were recorded for this clonotype. The chain employs TRBV4-3 and TRBJ2-1; 13 bases fit TRBD2. V trimming: 4 bases; J trimming: 15 bases; junction bases outside the gene matches: 6. The CDR3 runs 13 residues. Looked up from germline, CDR1 is LGHNA and CDR2 is YSLEER. CDR3 nucleotide sequence: TGCGCCAGCAGCCCGGGACTAGCGGGGAATCCGTTCTTC. Its translation: CASSPGLAGNPFF.

The chain couples TRBV20-1 to TRBJ2-5; D unresolved. The CDR3 has 13 amino acids. Trimming took off 0 bases at V and 0 bases at J, with 5 bases between the two ends. CDR1 and CDR2 from the germline V gene are DFQATT and SNEGSKA (reference sequence). The CDR3 DNA reads TGCAGTGCTAGAGATCCCCACCAAGAGACCCAGTACTTC. Translation: CSARDPHQETQYF.

In its sample, this clonotype was seen many times. This sequence joins TRBV20-1 and TRBJ2-3; 10 bases align to TRBD2. The CDR3 has 15 residues. V dropped 1 base and J dropped 4; count of bases not matched to a gene: 5. Germline V gene data show CDR1 as DFQATT and CDR2 as SNEGSKA (reference sequence). DNA of the CDR3: TGCAGTGCTAGAGGGAGCGGGGGGGCCTCAGATACGCAGTATTTT. This encodes CSARGSGGASDTQYF.

This clonotype occurred many times. The genes are TRBV27 and TRBJ2-1; 13 bases map to TRBD2. CDR3 length: 14 residues. J gave up 10 bases and V 8 bases, and 8 bases lay outside the gene matches. CDR1 is MNHEY and CDR2 is SMNVEV in the germline V gene (reference sequence). The CDR3 sequence is CASSTSGRLIEQFF. In nucleotides, the CDR3 is TGTGCCAGCTCGACTAGCGGGAGGCTGATAGAGCAGTTCTTC.

This clonotype was seen many times. The missing conserved phenylalanine or tryptophan at the end of this CDR3 makes a read error likely. The limits of the CDR3 on the DNA are not certain, so only TCRdb's listed CDR3 is given. The chain uses TRBV4-2 and TRBJ1-1; TRBD1 is the table's D call and was not checked against the DNA. The V gene's germline CDR1 is LGHNA and CDR2 YNFKEQ. A total of 11 residues make up the CDR3, ends included. This CDR3 is CARALRPEGAQ.

Many counts were recorded for this clonotype. The rearrangement links TRBV5-1 to TRBJ2-1, with D tentatively TRBD2 (6 bases). The germline V and J ends were trimmed by 6 bases and 4 bases, with 14 bases remaining between them. CDR1 SGHRS and CDR2 YFSETQ come from the germline V gene. The CDR3 runs 14 residues. In DNA form, the CDR3 reads TGCGCCAGCAAAAGGTCTAGCGAGTACAATGAGCAGTTCTTC. As protein: CASKRSSEYNEQFF. The variable domain in full, with the rest retrieved from reference TRBV5-1 and TRBJ2-1, is KAGVTQTPRYLIKTRGQQVTLSCSPISGHRSVSWYQQTPGQGLQFLFEYFSETQRNKGNFPGRFSGRQFSNSRSEMNVSTLELGDSALYLCASKRSSEYNEQFFGPGTRLTVL.

This clonotype was recorded many times. The chain has TRBV5-1 and TRBJ2-1; 7 nucleotides match TRBD1. The germline V gene has CDR1 SGHRS and CDR2 YFSETQ. This CDR3 comprises 14 residues. Unmatched junction bases numbered 6, after V lost 3 bases and J lost 6 bases. The CDR3 reads CASSWIGTVNEQFF. The CDR3 DNA follows: TGCGCCAGCAGCTGGATCGGGACAGTCAATGAGCAGTTCTTC.

This clonotype has only a few counts. V is TRBV6-1 and J is TRBJ2-4, with 7 bases matching TRBD2. The V gene's germline CDR1 is MNHNS and CDR2 SASEGT. The CDR3 extends over 13 amino acids. Trimming at V came to 10 bases and at J to 3 bases, leaving 6 bases not matched to a gene. The CDR3 spells CATLGGGKNIQYF. The CDR3 DNA follows: TGTGCCACCCTGGGGGGGGGCAAAAACATTCAGTACTTC.

This clonotype was recorded once. A read error may explain this, as a much larger clone is one base away. J is TRBJ2-3 and V is TRBV5-1; maybe TRBD1 (6 bases). The CDR3 covers 15 residues. The germline V and J ends were trimmed by 1 base and 4 bases, with 13 bases remaining between them. Germline assignment: CDR1 SGHRS and CDR2 YFSETQ. CDR3 region: CASSLSLGQSDTQYF. Written as DNA, the CDR3 is TGCGCCAGCAGCTTGTCCTTAGGACAGTCAGATACGCAGTATTTT. The full variable domain, in which reference TRBV5-1 and TRBJ2-3 provide the parts outside the CDR3, is KAGVTQTPRYLIKTRGQQVTLSCSPISGHRSVSWYQQTPGQGLQFLFEYFSETQRNKGNFPGRFSGRQFSNSRSEMNVSTLELGDSALYLCASSLSLGQSDTQYFGPGTRLTVL.

This clonotype was seen more than once but under ten times. The DNA of the CDR3 is TGTGCCAGCTCACAAGGGACAGATGTGCAGTTCTTC. Its translation is CASSQGTDVQFF. The chain links TRBV18 to TRBJ2-1, with TRBD1 matching over 7 bases. V trimming: 4 bases; J trimming: 12 bases; junction bases outside the gene matches: 6. The germline V gene encodes CDR1 KGHSH and CDR2 LQKENI. CDR3 size: 12 residues.

This clonotype was found a few times. The V call is TRBV7-8, the J call TRBJ2-1, with 8 bases matching TRBD1. Trimming cost V 4 bases and J 7 bases; bases outside gene matches: 15. The length of the CDR3 is 17 residues. The germline V gene encodes CDR1 SGHVS and CDR2 FQNEAQ. CDR3 amino acids: CASSSYLGDRTENEQFF. DNA of the CDR3: TGTGCCAGCAGCTCCTATCTAGGGGACAGGACAGAGAATGAGCAGTTCTTC.

V usage is TRBV7-2 and J usage is TRBJ1-5; D gene unclear. V lost 5 bases and J 0 bases, leaving 8 bases between the germline ends. CDR1 is SGHTA and CDR2 is FQGNSA in the germline V gene. The CDR3 sequence is 14 residues long. The CDR3: CASSIQGSNQPQHF. CDR3 DNA: TGTGCCAGCAGCATTCAAGGTAGCAATCAGCCCCAGCATTTT.

This chain connects TRBV20-1 to TRBJ2-1; possibly TRBD2 for D (6 bases). The CDR3 covers 14 residues. The V and J ends lost 5 bases and 6 bases respectively, with 17 bases between them. The germline CDR1 and CDR2 sequences are DFQATT and SNEGSKA (reference sequence). The CDR3, as DNA: TGCAGTGCTGACCTACTAGCCTCTTTCAATGAGCAGTTCTTC. It translates to CSADLLASFNEQFF.

This clonotype was seen repeatedly, ten times or more. This CDR3 reads CASSLLGRGRMNTEAFF. CDR3 nucleotide sequence: TGTGCCAGCAGTTTATTAGGCAGGGGGAGGATGAACACTGAAGCTTTCTTT. This sequence joins TRBV28 and TRBJ1-1; the match to TRBD1 covers 7 bases. The CDR3 totals 17 residues. The V gene end was trimmed by 1 base and the J gene end by 0 bases; junction bases not matched to a gene: 8. The V gene's germline CDR1 is MDHEN and CDR2 SYDVKM.

This clonotype has only a few counts. V gene TRBV5-1 combines with J gene TRBJ2-1; 8 bases are shared with TRBD1. The CDR3 has 16 residues. The ends lost 0 bases at V and 8 bases at J; junction bases unmatched: 10. Germline V gene data show CDR1 as SGHRS and CDR2 as YFSETQ. CDR3 nucleotide sequence: TGCGCCAGCAGCTTGGGCCAGGGGGCCCCGGGTGATGAGCAGTTCTTC. This translates into CASSLGQGAPGDEQFF.

This clonotype was seen ten or more times. The J gene is TRBJ1-4, the V gene TRBV20-1; 9 bases are a match to TRBD1. This CDR3 region has 15 residues. J was trimmed by 8 bases and V by 3 bases; bases with no gene match: 10. Looked up from germline, CDR1 is DFQATT and CDR2 is SNEGSKA (reference sequence). In DNA form, the CDR3 reads TGCAGTGCTAGGGGGTCGGGACAGGGAAAAGAAAAACTGTTTTTT. It encodes CSARGSGQGKEKLFF.

CDR3 region: CSARANPYNEQFF. The CDR3 nucleotides are TGCAGTGCTAGGGCTAACCCCTACAATGAGCAGTTCTTC. This rearrangement joins TRBV20-1 to TRBJ2-1; D uncertain. V was cut by 3 bases and J by 2 bases, with 8 bases left in between. CDR3 length: 13 amino acids. Germline V gene sequence: CDR1 DFQATT, CDR2 SNEGSKA (reference sequence).

There are many counts of this clonotype. The chain is built from TRBV4-3 and TRBJ2-1; D is perhaps TRBD1 (5 bases). In germline, CDR1 is LGHNA, CDR2 YSLEER. There are 14 residues in the CDR3. V dropped 0 bases and J dropped 10 bases, with 13 bases sitting between them. The DNA for the CDR3 is TGCGCCAGCAGCCAAGATCTAAGGACACCCGAGCAGTTCTTC. This sequence encodes CASSQDLRTPEQFF.

This clonotype was detected a few times. The rearrangement links TRBV5-1 to TRBJ1-2; TRBD1 might be the D (5 bases). The V end was cut by 0 bases, the J end by 5 bases, with 11 bases between. Germline CDR1 and CDR2: SGHRS and YFSETQ. This CDR3 spans 14 amino acids. CDR3 nucleotide sequence: TGCGCCAGCAGCTTGGACAGGACCCTTTATGGCTACACCTTC. Its protein product is CASSLDRTLYGYTF.

This clonotype has only a few counts. The chain employs TRBV14 and TRBJ1-1; D may be TRBD1 (6 bases). This CDR3 has 15 amino acids. Trimming cost V 0 bases and J 6 bases, with 14 bases left between them. Germline CDR1 reads SGHDN; CDR2 reads FVKESK. CDR3 DNA sequence: TGTGCCAGCAGCCAAGATACAGGGCGCTCTTCTGAAGCTTTCTTT. It codes for CASSQDTGRSSEAFF.

This clonotype appeared a few times. The chain links TRBV13 to TRBJ2-5; TRBD2 agrees at 9 bases. Germline-derived CDR1 and CDR2 are PRHDT and FYEKMQ (reference sequence). The CDR3 loop spans 17 amino acids. Unmatched junction bases numbered 10, after V lost 4 bases and J lost 1 base. The DNA for the CDR3 is TGTGCCAGCAGCTCCAGAAGTCTAGCGGGGACCCAAGAGACCCAGTACTTC. This gives the protein CASSSRSLAGTQETQYF.

With respect to this clonotype: A much larger clonotype is one base distant, so this may be a read error. The CDR3 loop is CASSLGRQGTDTQYF. The CDR3 bases are TGTGCCAGCAGTTTAGGGAGGCAGGGCACAGATACGCAGTATTTT. The gene calls are TRBV28 and TRBJ2-3; D might be TRBD2 (6 bases). The V gene's germline CDR1 is MDHEN and CDR2 SYDVKM. The CDR3 sequence is 15 residues long. Trimming shortened V by 2 bases and J by 1 base, and 10 bases separated the two germline ends.